The source of this T cell receptor (beta chain) is a study of blood T cell repertoires in COVID-19. Study background: PBMCs, B-cell-depleted T cells, or T cells were the source of the cDNA or gDNA that made up the material.

As originally analysed: Amplification of reference gene primers provided the estimated nucleated cell counts. Some clones are missing from TCRdb's copy, which holds only in-frame ones; the method was immunoSEQ multiplex PCR. The V and J calls and clone size come from that table; D and trimming were worked out from the DNA. The sample contains some 390,000 clones, roughly 86% of which appear only once. Cohort allocation depended upon clinical history that participants reported. For recovered donors of Cohort 3, there were two negative PCRs, clearance, or symptom resolution. This TCR derives from a woman between 25 and 40 years old who had recovered from COVID-19. The sequenced material came from PBMCs or T cells enriched from blood (not recorded which).

The CDR3 region is CASSGPTKKSSYEQYF. In nucleotides, the CDR3 is TGTGCCAGCAGTGGGCCTACCAAAAAAAGCTCCTACGAGCAGTACTTC. The V and J genes are TRBV28 and TRBJ2-7, with unresolved D. This CDR3 comprises 16 residues. Germline values: CDR1 MDHEN, CDR2 SYDVKM. Trimming left V 5 bases short and J 0 bases short, with 17 bases between. Full variable domain (rest looked up from reference TRBV28 and TRBJ2-7): DVKVTQSSRYLVKRTGEKVFLECVQDMDHENMFWYRQDPGLGLRLIYFSYDVKMKEKGDIPEGYSVSREKKERFSLILESASTNQTSMYLCASSGPTKKSSYEQYFGPGTRLTVT.